This record concerns one T cell receptor beta chain sequence. These data belong to a study of control samples from healthy donors and cancer patients. TCRdb's copy holds only in-frame clones and misses some; the assay was immunoSEQ multiplex PCR. The data hold roughly 150,000 clones, with around 90% observed a single time. Deletions cut 1 base from V and 4 bases from J, with 13 bases between. The CDR3 loop spans 15 amino acids. Germline lookup yields CDR1 LGHDT and CDR2 YNNKEL (reference sequence). The sequence derives from a man younger than 35 in good health. The chain employs TRBV3-1 (or the pseudogene TRBV3-2) and TRBJ2-5; D possibly matches TRBD1 or TRBD2 (5 bases each). Source material: blood. The CDR3: CASSQAWGAGETQYF. CDR3 DNA sequence: TGTGCCAGCAGCCAAGCATGGGGCGCGGGAGAGACCCAGTACTTC.